This TCR beta chain was obtained from a study of shared clonotypes between healthy human individuals. This CDR3 comprises 13 residues. Per the germline V gene, CDR1 is SGHNT and CDR2 is YYREEE (reference sequence). V was cut by 4 bases and J by 4 bases, with 11 bases left in between. Libraries were prepared by immunoSEQ multiplex PCR; TCRdb keeps only in-frame clonotypes and omits some of them. The data hold 2 million to 2.5 million clones, with around 90% observed a single time. Naive CD45RA+ and memory CD45RA-negative subsets were split from CD4+ cells. Specimen: naive CD4+ T cells from PBMCs. Described subset: CD45RA+ positively selected. V gene TRBV5-4 combines with J gene TRBJ1-1; D perhaps matches TRBD1 (5 bases). This clonotype was sampled from a man between 18 and 29 years old in good health. Some clones in this sample may be carry-over from other donors' samples. CDR3 in amino acids: CASSPSQGTEAFF. DNA for the CDR3: TGTGCCAGCAGCCCGAGTCAGGGCACTGAAGCTTTCTTT.